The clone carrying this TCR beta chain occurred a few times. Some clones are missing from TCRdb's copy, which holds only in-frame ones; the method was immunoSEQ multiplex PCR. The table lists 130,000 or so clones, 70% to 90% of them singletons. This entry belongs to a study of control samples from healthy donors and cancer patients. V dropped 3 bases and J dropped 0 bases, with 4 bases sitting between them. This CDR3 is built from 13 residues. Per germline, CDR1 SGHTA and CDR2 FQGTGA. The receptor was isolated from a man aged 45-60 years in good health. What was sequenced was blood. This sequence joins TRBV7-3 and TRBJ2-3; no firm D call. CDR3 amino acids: CASSFPSTDTQYF. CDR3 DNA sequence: TGTGCCAGCAGCTTCCCTAGCACAGATACGCAGTATTTT. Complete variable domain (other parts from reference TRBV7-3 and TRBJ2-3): GAGVSQTPSNKVTEKGKYVELRCDPISGHTALYWYRQSLGQGPEFLIYFQGTGAADDSGLPNDRFFAVRPEGSVSTLKIQRTERGDSAVYLCASSFPSTDTQYFGPGTRLTVL.